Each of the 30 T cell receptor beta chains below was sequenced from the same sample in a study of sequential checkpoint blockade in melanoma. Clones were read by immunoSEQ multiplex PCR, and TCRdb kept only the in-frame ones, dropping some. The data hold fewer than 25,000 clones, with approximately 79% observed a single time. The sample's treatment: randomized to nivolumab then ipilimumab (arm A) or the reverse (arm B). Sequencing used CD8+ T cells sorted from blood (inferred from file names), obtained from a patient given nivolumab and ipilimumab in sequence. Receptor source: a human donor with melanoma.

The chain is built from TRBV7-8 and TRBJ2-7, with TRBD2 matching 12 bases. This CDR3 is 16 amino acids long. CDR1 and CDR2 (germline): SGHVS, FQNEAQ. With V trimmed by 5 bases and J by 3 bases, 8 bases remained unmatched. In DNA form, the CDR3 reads TGTGCCAGCAGCACGAGACTAGCGGGAGCGGTCTACGAGCAGTACTTC. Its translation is CASSTRLAGAVYEQYF.

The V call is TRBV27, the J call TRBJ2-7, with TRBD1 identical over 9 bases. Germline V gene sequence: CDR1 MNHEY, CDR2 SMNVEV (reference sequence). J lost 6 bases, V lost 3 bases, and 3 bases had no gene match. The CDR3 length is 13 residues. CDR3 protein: CASSFGTGSEQYF. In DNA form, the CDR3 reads TGTGCCAGCAGTTTCGGGACAGGGAGCGAGCAGTACTTC.

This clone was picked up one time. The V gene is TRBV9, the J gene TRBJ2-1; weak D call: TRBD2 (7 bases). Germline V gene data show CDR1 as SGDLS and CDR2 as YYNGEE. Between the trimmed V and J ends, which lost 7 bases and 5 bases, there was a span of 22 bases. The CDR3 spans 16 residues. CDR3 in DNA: TGTGCCAGCGCCAGAGAGGGGGAGGGGGTGGACAATGAGCAGTTCTTC. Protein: CASAREGEGVDNEQFF.

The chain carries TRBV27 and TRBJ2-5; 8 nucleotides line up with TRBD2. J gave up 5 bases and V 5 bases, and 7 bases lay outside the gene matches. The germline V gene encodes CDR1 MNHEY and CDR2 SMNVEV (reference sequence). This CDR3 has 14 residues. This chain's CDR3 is CASSDPGGGETQYF. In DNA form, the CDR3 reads TGTGCCAGCAGTGACCCCGGGGGGGGTGAGACCCAGTACTTC.

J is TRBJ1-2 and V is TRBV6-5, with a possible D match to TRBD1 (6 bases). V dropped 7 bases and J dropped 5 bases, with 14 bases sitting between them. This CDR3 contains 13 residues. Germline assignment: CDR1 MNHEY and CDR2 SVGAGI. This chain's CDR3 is CASTLQGKYGYTF. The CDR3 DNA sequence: TGTGCCAGCACCCTACAGGGAAAGTATGGCTACACCTTC.

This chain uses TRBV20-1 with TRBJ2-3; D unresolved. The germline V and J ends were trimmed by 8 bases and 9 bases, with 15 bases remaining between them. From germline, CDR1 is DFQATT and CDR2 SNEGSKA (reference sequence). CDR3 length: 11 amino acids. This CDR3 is CSHLLAQTQYF. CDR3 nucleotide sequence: TGCAGTCATCTCCTGGCTCAAACGCAGTATTTT.

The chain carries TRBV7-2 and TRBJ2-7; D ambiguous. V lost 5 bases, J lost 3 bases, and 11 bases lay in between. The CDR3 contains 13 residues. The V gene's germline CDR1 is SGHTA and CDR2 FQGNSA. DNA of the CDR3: TGTGCCAGCAGCCCCCTAGGCGGCTACGAGCAGTACTTC. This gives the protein CASSPLGGYEQYF.

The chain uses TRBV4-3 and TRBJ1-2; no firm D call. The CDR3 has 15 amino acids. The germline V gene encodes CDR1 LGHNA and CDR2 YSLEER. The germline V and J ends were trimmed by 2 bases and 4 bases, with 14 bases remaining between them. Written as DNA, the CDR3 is TGCGCCAGCAGCCAAATCGGCCTGGGCTTCTATGGCTACACCTTC. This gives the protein CASSQIGLGFYGYTF.

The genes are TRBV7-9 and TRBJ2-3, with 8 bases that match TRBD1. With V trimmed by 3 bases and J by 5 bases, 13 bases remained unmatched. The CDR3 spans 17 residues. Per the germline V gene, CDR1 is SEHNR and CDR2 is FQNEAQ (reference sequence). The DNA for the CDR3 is TGTGCCAGCAGCTTGCCTCCGACAGGGGAGTTGGTAGATACGCAGTATTTT. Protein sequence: CASSLPPTGELVDTQYF.

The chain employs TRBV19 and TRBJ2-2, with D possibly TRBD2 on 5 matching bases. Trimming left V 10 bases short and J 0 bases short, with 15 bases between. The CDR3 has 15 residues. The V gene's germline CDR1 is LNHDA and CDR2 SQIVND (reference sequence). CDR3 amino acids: CATTDGMTNTGELFF. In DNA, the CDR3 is TGTGCCACCACAGACGGGATGACGAACACCGGGGAGCTGTTTTTT.

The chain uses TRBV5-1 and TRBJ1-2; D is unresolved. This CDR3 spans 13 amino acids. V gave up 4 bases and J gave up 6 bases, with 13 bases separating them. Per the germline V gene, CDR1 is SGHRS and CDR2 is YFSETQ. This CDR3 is CASSPRGLDGYTF. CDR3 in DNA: TGCGCCAGCAGCCCTAGAGGGTTGGATGGCTACACCTTC.

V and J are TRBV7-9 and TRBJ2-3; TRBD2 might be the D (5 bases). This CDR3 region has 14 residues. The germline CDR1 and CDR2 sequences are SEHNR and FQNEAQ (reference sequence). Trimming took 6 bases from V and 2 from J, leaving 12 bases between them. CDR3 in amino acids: CASRADWNTDTQYF. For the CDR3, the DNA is TGTGCCAGCAGGGCGGACTGGAACACAGATACGCAGTATTTT.

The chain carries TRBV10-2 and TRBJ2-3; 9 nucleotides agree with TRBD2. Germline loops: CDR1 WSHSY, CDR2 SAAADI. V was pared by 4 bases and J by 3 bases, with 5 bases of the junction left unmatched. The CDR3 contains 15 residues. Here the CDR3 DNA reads TGCGCCAGCAGTGTAGCGAGCGGGGGGACAGATACGCAGTATTTT. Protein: CASSVASGGTDTQYF.

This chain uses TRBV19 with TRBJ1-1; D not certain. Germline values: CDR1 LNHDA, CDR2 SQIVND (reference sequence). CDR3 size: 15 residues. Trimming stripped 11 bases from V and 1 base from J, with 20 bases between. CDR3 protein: CASKAWADTNTEAFF. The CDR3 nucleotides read TGTGCCTCCAAGGCGTGGGCCGATACGAACACTGAAGCTTTCTTT. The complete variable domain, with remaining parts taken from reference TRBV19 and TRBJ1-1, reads DGGITQSPKYLFRKEGQNVTLSCEQNLNHDAMYWYRQDPGQGLRLIYYSQIVNDFQKGDIAEGYSVSREKKESFPLTVTSAQKNPTAFYLCASKAWADTNTEAFFGQGTRLTVV.

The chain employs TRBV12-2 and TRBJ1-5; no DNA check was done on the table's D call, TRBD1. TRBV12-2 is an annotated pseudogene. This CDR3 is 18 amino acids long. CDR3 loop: CASRLLTGGFYSNQPQHF. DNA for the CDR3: TGTGCAAGTCGCTTACTTACAGGGGGGTTTTATAGCAATCAGCCCCAGCATTTT.

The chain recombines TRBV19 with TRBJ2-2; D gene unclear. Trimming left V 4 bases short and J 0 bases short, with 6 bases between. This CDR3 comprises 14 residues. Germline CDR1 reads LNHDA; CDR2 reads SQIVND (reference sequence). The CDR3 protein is CASSRPANTGELFF. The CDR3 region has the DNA TGTGCCAGTAGTAGGCCCGCGAACACCGGGGAGCTGTTTTTT.

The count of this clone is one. CDR3 protein: CASSELPNRVTNEKLFF. CDR3 in DNA: TGTGCCAGCAGTGAGCTACCCAACAGGGTTACTAATGAAAAACTGTTTTTT. The genes are TRBV6-1 and TRBJ1-4; D might be TRBD1 (6 bases). V was pared by 3 bases and J by 2 bases, with 16 bases between. CDR3 length: 17 residues. Germline lookup yields CDR1 MNHNS and CDR2 SASEGT.

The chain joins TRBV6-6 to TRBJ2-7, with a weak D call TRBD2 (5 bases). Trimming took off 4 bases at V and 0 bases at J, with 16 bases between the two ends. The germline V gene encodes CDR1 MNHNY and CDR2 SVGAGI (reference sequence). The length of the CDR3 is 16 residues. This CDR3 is CASSLPSGASSYEQYF. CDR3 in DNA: TGTGCCAGCAGTTTGCCGAGCGGAGCGAGCTCCTACGAGCAGTACTTC.

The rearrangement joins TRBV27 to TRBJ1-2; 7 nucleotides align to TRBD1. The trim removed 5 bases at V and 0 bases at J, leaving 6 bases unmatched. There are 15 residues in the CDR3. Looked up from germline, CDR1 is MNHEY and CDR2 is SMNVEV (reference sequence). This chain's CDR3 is CASSSRDSTNYGYTF. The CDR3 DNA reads TGTGCCAGCAGTAGCCGGGACAGTACTAACTATGGCTACACCTTC.

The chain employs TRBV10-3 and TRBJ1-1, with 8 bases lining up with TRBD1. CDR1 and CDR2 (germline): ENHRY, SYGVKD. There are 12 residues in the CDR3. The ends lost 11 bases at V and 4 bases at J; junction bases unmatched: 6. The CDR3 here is CAVQGARTEAFF. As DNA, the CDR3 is TGTGCCGTCCAGGGGGCGCGCACTGAAGCTTTCTTT.

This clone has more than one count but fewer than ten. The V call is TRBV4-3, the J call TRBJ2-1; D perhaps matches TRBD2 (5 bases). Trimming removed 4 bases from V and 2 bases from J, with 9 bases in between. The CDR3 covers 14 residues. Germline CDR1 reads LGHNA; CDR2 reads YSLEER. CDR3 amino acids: CASSLHGTYNEQFF. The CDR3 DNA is TGCGCCAGCAGCCTGCACGGGACCTACAATGAGCAGTTCTTC.

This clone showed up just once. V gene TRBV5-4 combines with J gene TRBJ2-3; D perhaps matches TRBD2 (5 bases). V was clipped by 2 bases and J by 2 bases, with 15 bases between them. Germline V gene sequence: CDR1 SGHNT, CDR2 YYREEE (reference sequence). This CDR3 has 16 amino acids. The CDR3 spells CASSFGLPITTDTQYF. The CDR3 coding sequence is TGTGCCAGCAGCTTCGGACTGCCCATCACCACAGATACGCAGTATTTT. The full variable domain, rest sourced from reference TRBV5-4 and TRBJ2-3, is ETGVTQSPTHLIKTRGQQVTLRCSSQSGHNTVSWYQQALGQGPQFIFQYYREEENGRGNFPPRFSGLQFPNYSSELNVNALELDDSALYLCASSFGLPITTDTQYFGPGTRLTVL.

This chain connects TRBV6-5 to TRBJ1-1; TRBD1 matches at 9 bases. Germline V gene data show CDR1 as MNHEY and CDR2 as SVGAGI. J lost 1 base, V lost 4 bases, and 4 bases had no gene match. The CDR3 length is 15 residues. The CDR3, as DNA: TGTGCCAGCAGTTCCCACAGGGGGCGGAACACTGAAGCTTTCTTT. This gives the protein CASSSHRGRNTEAFF.

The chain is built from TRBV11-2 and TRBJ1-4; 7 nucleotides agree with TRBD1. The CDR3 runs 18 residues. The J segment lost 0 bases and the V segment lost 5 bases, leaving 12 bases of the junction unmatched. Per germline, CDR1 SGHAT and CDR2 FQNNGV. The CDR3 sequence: CASSPRTGKTATNEKLFF. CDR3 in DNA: TGTGCCAGCAGCCCCCGGACAGGAAAGACCGCAACTAATGAAAAACTGTTTTTT.

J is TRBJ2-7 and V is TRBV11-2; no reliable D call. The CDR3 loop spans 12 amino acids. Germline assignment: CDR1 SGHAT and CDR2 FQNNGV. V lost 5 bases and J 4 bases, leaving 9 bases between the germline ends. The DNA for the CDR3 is TGTGCCAGCAGCCCTAACGGTTACGAGCAGTACTTC. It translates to CASSPNGYEQYF.

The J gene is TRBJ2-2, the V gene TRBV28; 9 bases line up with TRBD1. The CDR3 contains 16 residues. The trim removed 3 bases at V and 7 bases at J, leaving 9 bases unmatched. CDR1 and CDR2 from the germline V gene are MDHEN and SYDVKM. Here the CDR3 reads CASSFPGTGLGGELFF. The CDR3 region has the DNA TGTGCCAGCAGTTTTCCAGGGACAGGGTTGGGCGGGGAGCTGTTTTTT.

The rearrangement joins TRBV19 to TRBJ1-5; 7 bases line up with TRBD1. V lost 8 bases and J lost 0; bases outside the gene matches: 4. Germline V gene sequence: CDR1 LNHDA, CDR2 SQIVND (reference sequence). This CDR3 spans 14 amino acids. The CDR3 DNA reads TGTGCCAGTGGGACAGCGTATAGCAATCAGCCCCAGCATTTT. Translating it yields CASGTAYSNQPQHF.

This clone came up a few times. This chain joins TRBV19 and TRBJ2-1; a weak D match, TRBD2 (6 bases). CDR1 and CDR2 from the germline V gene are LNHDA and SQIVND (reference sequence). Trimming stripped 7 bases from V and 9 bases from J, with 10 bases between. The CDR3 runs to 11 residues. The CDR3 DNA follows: TGTGCCAGTAAGGCTAGCGTTGAGCAGTTCTTC. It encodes CASKASVEQFF. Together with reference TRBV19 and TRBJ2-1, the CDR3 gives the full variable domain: DGGITQSPKYLFRKEGQNVTLSCEQNLNHDAMYWYRQDPGQGLRLIYYSQIVNDFQKGDIAEGYSVSREKKESFPLTVTSAQKNPTAFYLCASKASVEQFFGPGTRLTVL.

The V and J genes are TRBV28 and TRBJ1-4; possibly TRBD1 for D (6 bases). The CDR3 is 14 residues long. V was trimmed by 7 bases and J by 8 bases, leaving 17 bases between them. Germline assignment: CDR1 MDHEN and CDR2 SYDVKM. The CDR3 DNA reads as TGTGCCAGCAACATAGCGGGGGCTGTGGAAAAACTGTTTTTT. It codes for CASNIAGAVEKLFF. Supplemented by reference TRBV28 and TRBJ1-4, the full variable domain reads DVKVTQSSRYLVKRTGEKVFLECVQDMDHENMFWYRQDPGLGLRLIYFSYDVKMKEKGDIPEGYSVSREKKERFSLILESASTNQTSMYLCASNIAGAVEKLFFGSGTQLSVL.

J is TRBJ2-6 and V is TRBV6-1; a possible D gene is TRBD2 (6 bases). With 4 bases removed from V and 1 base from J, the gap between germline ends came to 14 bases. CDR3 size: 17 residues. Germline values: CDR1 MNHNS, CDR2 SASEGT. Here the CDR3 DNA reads TGTGCCAGCAGTGGGGGTAGAGGAGGGTCTGGGGCCAACGTCCTGACTTTC. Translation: CASSGGRGGSGANVLTF.